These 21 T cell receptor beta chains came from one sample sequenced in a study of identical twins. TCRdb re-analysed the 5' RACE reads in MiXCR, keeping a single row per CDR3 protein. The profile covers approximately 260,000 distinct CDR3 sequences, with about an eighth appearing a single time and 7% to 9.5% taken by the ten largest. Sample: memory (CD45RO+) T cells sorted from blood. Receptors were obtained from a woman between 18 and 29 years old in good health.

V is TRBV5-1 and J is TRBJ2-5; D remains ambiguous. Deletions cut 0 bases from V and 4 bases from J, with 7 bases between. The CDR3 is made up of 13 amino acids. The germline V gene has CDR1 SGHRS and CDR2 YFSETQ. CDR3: CASSLDPPETQYF. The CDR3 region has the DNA TGCGCCAGCAGCTTGGACCCCCCAGAGACCCAGTACTTC. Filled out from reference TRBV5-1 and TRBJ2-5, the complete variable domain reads KAGVTQTPRYLIKTRGQQVTLSCSPISGHRSVSWYQQTPGQGLQFLFEYFSETQRNKGNFPGRFSGRQFSNSRSEMNVSTLELGDSALYLCASSLDPPETQYFGPGTRLLVL.

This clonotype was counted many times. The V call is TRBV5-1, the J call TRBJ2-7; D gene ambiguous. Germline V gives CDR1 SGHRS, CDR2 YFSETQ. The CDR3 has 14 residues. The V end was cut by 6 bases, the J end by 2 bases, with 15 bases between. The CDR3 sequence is CASNDVSVPYEQYF. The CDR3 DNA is TGCGCCAGCAACGATGTCAGCGTTCCCTACGAGCAGTACTTC.

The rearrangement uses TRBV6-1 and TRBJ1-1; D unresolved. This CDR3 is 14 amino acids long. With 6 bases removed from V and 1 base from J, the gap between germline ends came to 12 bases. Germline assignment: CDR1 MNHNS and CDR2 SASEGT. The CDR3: CASREWHQNTEAFF. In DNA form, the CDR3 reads TGTGCCAGCAGGGAATGGCACCAGAACACTGAAGCTTTCTTT.

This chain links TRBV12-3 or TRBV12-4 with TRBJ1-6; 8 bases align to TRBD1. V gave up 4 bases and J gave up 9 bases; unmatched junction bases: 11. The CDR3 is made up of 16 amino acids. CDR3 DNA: TGTGCCAGCAGTTCGGACAGGGCCCGGGGTTTTTCACCCCTCCACTTT. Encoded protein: CASSSDRARGFSPLHF.

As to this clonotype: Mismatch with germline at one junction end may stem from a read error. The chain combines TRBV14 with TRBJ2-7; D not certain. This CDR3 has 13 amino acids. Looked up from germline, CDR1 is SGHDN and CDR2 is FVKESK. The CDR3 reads CASSQVQYYELYF. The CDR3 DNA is TGTGCCAGCAGCCAAGTGCAGTACTACGAGCTGTACTTC.

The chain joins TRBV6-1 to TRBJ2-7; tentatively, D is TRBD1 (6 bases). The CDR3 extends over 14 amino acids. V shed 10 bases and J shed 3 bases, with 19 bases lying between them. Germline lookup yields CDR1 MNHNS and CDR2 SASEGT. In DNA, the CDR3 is TGTGCCACCAAACCCCGGGACACGAACTACGAGCAGTACTTC. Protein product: CATKPRDTNYEQYF.

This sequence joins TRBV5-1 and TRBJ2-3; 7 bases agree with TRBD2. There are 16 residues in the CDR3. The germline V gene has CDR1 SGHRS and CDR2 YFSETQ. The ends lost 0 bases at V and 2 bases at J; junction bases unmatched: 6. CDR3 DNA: TGCGCCAGCAGCTTGGCTTCGGGGGGACCCACAGATACGCAGTATTTT. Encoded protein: CASSLASGGPTDTQYF.

The CDR3 DNA follows: TGTGCCAGCAGCTCAATGGGGACAGGGACTCAGCCCCAGCATTTT. Residues: CASSSMGTGTQPQHF. This sequence joins TRBV5-5 and TRBJ1-5; 9 bases line up with TRBD1. Germline V gene lookup returns CDR1 SGHKS and CDR2 YYEKEE (reference sequence). V lost 3 bases to trimming and J lost 6 bases; unmatched junction nucleotides: 7. The CDR3 sequence is 15 residues long.

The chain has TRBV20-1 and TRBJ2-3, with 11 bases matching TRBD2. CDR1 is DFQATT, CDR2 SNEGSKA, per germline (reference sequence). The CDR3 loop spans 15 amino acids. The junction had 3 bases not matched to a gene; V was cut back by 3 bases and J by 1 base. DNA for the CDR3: TGCAGTGCTAGGGGACTAGCGGAGGGCACAGATACGCAGTATTTT. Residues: CSARGLAEGTDTQYF.

The CDR3 loop is CASRHNSRGYEQYF. Here the CDR3 DNA reads TGCGCCAGCCGTCATAACTCGCGGGGCTACGAGCAGTACTTC. The rearrangement joins TRBV5-1 to TRBJ2-7, with a weak D call TRBD2 (6 bases). With 7 bases removed from V and 3 bases from J, the gap between germline ends came to 17 bases. The germline V gene has CDR1 SGHRS and CDR2 YFSETQ. The CDR3 is made up of 14 amino acids.

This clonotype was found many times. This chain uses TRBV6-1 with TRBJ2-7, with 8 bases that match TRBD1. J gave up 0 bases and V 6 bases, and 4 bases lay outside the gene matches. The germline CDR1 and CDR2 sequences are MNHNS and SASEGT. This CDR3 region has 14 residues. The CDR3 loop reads CASSRDRSSYEQYF. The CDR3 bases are TGTGCCAGCAGCCGGGACAGGAGCTCCTACGAGCAGTACTTC.

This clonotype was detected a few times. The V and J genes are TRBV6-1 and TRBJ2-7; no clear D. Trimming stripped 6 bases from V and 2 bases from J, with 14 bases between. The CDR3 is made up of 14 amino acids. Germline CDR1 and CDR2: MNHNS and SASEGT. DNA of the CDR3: TGTGCCAGCAGACAGACCGCGGCCACCTACGAGCAGTACTTC. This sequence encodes CASRQTAATYEQYF.

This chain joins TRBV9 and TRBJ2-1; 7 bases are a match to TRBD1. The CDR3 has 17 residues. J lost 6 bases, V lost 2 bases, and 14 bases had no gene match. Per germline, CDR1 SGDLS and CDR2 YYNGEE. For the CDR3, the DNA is TGTGCCAGCAGCGTCGCAGGGGGACGCACCCGGACCAATGAGCAGTTCTTC. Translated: CASSVAGGRTRTNEQFF.

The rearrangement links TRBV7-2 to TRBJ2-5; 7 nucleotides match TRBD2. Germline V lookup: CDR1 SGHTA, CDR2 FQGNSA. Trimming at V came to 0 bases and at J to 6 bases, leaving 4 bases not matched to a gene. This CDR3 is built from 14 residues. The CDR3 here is CASSLAREEQTQYF. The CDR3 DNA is TGTGCCAGCAGCTTAGCCCGGGAGGAGCAGACCCAGTACTTC.

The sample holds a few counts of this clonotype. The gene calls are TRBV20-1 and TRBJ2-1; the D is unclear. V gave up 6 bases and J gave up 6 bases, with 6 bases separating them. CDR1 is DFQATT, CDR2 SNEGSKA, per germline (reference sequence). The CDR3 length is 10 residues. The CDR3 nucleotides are TGCAGTGCCCTGGGCAATGAGCAGTTCTTC. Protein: CSALGNEQFF.

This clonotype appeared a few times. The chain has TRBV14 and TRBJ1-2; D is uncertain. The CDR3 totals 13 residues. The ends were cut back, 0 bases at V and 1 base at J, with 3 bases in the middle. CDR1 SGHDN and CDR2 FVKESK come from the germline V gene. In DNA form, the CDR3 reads TGTGCCAGCAGCCAAGAACTTAACTATGGCTACACCTTC. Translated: CASSQELNYGYTF.

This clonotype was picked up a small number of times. CDR3 sequence reads: CASSFSSGVGETQYF. The CDR3 nucleotides are TGTGCCAGCAGCTTTTCTTCAGGGGTTGGGGAGACCCAGTACTTC. The chain joins TRBV7-2 to TRBJ2-5; D is possibly TRBD1 (6 bases). The V gene's germline CDR1 is SGHTA and CDR2 FQGNSA. The CDR3 consists of 15 residues. Trimming removed 3 bases at V and 5 bases at J, with 16 bases between.

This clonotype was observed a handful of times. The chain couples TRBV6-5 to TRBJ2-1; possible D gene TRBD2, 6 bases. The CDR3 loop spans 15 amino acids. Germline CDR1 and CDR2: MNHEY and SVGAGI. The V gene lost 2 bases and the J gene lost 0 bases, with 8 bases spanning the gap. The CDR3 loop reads CASSYRAGSYNEQFF. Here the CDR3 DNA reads TGTGCCAGCAGTTACCGAGCGGGCTCCTACAATGAGCAGTTCTTC.

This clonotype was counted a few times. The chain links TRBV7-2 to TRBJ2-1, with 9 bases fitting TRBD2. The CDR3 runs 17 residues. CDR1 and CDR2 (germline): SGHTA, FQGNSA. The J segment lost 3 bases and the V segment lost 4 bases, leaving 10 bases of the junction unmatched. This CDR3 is CASSSSLGLAIYNEQFF. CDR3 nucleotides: TGTGCCAGCAGCTCATCCCTCGGACTAGCGATCTACAATGAGCAGTTCTTC.

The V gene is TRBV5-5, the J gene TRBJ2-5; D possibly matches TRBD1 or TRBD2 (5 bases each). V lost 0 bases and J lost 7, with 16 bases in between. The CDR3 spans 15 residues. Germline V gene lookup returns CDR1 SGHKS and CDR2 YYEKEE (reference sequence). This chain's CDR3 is CASSLAAGSMATQYF. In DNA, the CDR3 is TGTGCCAGCAGCTTGGCTGCAGGGAGTATGGCGACCCAGTACTTC.

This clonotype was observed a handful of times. The CDR3 nucleotides read TGCAGCGTGGGGACTAGCGGCTACGAGCAGTACTTC. Its protein product is CSVGTSGYEQYF. The chain couples TRBV29-1 to TRBJ2-7; 11 bases are a match to TRBD2. V trimming: 6 bases; J trimming: 3 bases; junction bases outside the gene matches: 1. CDR3 size: 12 residues. Looked up from germline, CDR1 is SQVTM and CDR2 is ANQGSEA.